Described below is a single T cell receptor beta chain sequence and its context. This sample stems from a study of metastatic and nonmetastatic thyroid tumors. V was trimmed by 5 bases and J by 4 bases, leaving 10 bases between them. This CDR3 has 13 amino acids. CDR1 and CDR2 (germline): MNHEY, SMNVEV (reference sequence). No patient received treatment before thyroid surgery. TCRdb re-clonotyped the PCR reads via MiXCR. The sample includes 9,500 to 15,000 clones, around 30% of them seen just once. Sequencing was done on a sample of tumor tissue. The rearrangement joins TRBV27 to TRBJ2-3, with no clear D. The sequence was obtained from a female donor with papillary thyroid cancer or a benign thyroid nodule (not recorded which). Some clones in this sample may be carry-over from other donors' samples. The CDR3 coding sequence is TGTGCCAGCAGTATCTCTAGACCAGATACGCAGTATTTT. Residues: CASSISRPDTQYF.